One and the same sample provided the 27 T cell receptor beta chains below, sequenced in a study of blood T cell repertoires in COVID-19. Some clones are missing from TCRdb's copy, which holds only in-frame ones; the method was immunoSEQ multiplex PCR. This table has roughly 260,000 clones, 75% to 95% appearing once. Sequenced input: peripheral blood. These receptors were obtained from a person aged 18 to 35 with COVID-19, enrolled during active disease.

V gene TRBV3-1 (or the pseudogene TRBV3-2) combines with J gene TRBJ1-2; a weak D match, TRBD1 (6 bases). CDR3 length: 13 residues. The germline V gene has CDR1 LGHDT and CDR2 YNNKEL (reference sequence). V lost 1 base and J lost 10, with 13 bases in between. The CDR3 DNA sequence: TGTGCCAGCAGCCAAGCAGAGACAGGAGCCTACACCTTC. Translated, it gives CASSQAETGAYTF.

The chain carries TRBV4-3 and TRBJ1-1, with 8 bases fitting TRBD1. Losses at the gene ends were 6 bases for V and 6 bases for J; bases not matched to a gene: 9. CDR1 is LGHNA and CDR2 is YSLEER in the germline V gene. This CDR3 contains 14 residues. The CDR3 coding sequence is TGCGCCAGCAGGAGACAGGGGTCAGACGCTGAAGCTTTCTTT. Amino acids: CASRRQGSDAEAFF.

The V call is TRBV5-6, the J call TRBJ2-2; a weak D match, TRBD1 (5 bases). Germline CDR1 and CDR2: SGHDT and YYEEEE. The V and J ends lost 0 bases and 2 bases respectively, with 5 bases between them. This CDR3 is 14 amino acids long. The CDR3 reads CASSLGTNTGELFF. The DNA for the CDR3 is TGTGCCAGCAGCTTGGGGACAAACACCGGGGAGCTGTTTTTT.

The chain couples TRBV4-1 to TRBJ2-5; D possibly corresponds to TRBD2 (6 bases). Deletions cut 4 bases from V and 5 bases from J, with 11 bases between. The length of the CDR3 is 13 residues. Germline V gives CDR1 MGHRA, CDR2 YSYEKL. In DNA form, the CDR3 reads TGCGCCAGCAGCCTTGGGAGGCGGGAGACCCAGTACTTC. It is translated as CASSLGRRETQYF.

CDR3 region: CASSGRESGSEAFF. The CDR3 bases are TGTGCCAGCAGTGGGAGGGAATCAGGGTCTGAAGCTTTCTTT. The V call is TRBV2, the J call TRBJ1-1, with D possibly TRBD1 on 5 matching bases. The CDR3 loop spans 14 amino acids. CDR1 SNHLY and CDR2 FYNNEI come from the germline V gene. With 4 bases removed from V and 6 bases from J, the gap between germline ends came to 15 bases.

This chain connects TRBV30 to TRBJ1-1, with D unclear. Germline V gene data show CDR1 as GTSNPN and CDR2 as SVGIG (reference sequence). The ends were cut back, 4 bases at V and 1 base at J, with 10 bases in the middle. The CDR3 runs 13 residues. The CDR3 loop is CAWISAKNTEAFF. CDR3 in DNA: TGTGCCTGGATTAGCGCAAAGAACACTGAAGCTTTCTTT.

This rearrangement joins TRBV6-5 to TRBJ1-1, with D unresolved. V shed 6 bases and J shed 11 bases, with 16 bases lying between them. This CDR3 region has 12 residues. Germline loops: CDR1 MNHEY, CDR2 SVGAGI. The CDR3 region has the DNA TGTGCCAGCAGGTCCCAAGGAGGTACGGCTTTCTTT. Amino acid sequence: CASRSQGGTAFF.

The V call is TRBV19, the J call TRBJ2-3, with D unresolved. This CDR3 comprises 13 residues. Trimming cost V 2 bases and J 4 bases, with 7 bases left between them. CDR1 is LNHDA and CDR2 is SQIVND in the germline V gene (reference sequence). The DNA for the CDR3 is TGTGCCAGTAGTATAAACTACGCAGATACGCAGTATTTT. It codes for CASSINYADTQYF.

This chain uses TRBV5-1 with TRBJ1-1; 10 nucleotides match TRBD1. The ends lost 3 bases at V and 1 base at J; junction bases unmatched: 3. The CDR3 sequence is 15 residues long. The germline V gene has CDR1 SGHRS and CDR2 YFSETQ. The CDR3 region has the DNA TGCGCCAGCAGCTCCCGACAGGGGGCGAACACTGAAGCTTTCTTT. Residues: CASSSRQGANTEAFF.

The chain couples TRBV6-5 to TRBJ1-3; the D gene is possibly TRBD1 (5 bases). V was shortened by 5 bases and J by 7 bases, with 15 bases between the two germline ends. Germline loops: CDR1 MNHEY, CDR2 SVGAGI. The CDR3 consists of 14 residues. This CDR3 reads CASSPPDRRNTIYF. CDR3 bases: TGTGCCAGCAGTCCTCCCGACAGAAGGAACACCATATATTTT.

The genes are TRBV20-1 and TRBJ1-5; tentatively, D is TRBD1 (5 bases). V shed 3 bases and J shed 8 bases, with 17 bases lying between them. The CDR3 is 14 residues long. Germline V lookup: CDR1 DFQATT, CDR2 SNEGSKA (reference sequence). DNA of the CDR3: TGCAGTGCTAGTAACGGACGGGGGAGGGAGCCCCAGCATTTT. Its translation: CSASNGRGREPQHF.

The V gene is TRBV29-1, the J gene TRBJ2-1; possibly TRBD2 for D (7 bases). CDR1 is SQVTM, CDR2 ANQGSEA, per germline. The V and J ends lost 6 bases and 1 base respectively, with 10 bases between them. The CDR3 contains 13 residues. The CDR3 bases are TGCAGCGTGGAGGGGGGGTCCTACAATGAGCAGTTCTTC. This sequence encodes CSVEGGSYNEQFF.

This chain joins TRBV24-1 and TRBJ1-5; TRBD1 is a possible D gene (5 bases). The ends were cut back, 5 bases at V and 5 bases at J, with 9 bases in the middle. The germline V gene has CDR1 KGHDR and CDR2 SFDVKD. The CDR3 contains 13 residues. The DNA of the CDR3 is TGTGCCACCAGTGCAGGGTACGATCAGCCCCAGCATTTT. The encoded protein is CATSAGYDQPQHF.

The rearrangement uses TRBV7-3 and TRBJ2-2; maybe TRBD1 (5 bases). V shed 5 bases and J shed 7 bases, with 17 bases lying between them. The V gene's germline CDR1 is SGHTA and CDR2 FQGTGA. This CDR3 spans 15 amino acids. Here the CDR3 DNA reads TGTGCCAGCAGCGCCGCAGGGTTGGGTAGCGGGGAGCTGTTTTTT. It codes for CASSAAGLGSGELFF.

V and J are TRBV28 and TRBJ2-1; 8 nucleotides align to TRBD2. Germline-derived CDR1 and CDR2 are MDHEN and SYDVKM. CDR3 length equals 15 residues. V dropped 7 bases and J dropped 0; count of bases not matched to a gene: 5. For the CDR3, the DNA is TGTGCCAGCAAAAAAAGCGGGAGCTCCTACAATGAGCAGTTCTTC. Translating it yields CASKKSGSSYNEQFF.

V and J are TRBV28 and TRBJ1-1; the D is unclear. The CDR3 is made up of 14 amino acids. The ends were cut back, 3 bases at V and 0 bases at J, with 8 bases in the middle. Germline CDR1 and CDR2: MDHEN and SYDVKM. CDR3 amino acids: CASSFYVMNTEAFF. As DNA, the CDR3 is TGTGCCAGCAGTTTCTACGTAATGAACACTGAAGCTTTCTTT. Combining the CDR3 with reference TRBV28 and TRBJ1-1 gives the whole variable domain DVKVTQSSRYLVKRTGEKVFLECVQDMDHENMFWYRQDPGLGLRLIYFSYDVKMKEKGDIPEGYSVSREKKERFSLILESASTNQTSMYLCASSFYVMNTEAFFGQGTRLTVV.

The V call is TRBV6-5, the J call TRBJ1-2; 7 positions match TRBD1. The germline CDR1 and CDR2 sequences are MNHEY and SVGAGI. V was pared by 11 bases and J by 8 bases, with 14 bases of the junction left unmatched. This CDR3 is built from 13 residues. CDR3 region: CAGRRGRGFGYTF. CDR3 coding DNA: TGTGCCGGCCGTCGGGGCAGGGGGTTCGGCTACACCTTC.

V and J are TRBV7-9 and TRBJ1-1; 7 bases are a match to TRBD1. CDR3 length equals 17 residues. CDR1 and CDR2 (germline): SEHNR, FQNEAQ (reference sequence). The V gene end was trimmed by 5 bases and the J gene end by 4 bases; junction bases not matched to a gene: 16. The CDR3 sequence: CASSPPTTGEWTTEAFF. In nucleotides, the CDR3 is TGTGCCAGCAGCCCACCCACAACAGGGGAGTGGACCACTGAAGCTTTCTTT.

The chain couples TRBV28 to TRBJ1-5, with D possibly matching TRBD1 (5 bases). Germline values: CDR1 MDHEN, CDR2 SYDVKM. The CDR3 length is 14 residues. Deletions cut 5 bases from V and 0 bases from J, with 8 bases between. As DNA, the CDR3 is TGTGCCAGCAGTCACAGGAATAGCAATCAGCCCCAGCATTTT. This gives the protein CASSHRNSNQPQHF.

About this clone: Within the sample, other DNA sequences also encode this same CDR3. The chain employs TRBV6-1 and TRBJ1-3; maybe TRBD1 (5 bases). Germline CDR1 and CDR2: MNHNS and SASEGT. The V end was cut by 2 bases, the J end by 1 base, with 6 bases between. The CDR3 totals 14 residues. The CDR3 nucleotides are TGTGCCAGCAGTGAATCAGGGTCTGGAAACACCATATATTTT. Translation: CASSESGSGNTIYF.

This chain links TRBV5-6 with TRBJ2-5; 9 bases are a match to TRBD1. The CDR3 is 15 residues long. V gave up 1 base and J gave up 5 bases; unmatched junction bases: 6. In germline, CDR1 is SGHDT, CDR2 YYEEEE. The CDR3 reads CASSLTGGAGETQYF. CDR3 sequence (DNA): TGTGCCAGCAGCTTGACAGGGGGCGCCGGGGAGACCCAGTACTTC.

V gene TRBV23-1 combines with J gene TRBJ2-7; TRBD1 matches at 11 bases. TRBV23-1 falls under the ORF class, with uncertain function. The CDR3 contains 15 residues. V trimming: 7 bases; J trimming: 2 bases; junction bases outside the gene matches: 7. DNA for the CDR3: TGCGCCAGCACAGCGGGGGGACAGGGGGCCTACGAGCAGTACTTC. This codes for CASTAGGQGAYEQYF.

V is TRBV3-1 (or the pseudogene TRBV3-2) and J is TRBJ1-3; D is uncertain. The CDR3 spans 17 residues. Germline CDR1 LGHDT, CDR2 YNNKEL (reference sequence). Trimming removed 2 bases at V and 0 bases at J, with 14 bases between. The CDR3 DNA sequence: TGTGCCAGCAGCCAATCGAGGGTCAGGATCTCTGGAAACACCATATATTTT. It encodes CASSQSRVRISGNTIYF.

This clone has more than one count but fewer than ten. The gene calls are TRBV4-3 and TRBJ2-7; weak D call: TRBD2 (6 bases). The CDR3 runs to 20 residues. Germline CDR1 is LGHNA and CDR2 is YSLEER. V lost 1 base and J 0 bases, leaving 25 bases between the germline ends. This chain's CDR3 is CASSQAREGGLPGFSYEQYF. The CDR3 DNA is TGCGCCAGCAGCCAAGCTCGAGAGGGAGGACTTCCGGGATTCTCCTACGAGCAGTACTTC.

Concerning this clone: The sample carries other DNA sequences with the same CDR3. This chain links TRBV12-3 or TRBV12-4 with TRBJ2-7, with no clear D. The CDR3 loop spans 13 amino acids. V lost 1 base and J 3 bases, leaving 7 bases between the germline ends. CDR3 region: CASSLGRNYEQYF. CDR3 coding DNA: TGTGCCAGCAGTTTAGGCAGAAACTACGAGCAGTACTTC.

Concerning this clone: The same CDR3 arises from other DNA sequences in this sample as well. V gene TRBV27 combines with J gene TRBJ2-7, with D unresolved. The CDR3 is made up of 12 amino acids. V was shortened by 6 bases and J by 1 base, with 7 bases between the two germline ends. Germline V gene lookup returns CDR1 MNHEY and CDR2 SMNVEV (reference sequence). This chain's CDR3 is CASSPSSYEQYF. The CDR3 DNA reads TGTGCCAGCAGCCCGTCTTCCTACGAGCAGTACTTC.

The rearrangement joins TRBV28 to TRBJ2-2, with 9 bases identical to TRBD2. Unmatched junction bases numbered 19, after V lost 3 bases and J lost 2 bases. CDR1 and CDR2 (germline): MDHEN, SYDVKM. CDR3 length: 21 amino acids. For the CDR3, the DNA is TGTGCCAGCAGTTTTCTCCTAGCGGGACCGACTAATCCGCCTAACACCGGGGAGCTGTTTTTT. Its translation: CASSFLLAGPTNPPNTGELFF.